This T cell receptor (beta chain) was documented in a study of blood T cell repertoires in COVID-19. For the study at large: From T cells, B-cell-depleted T cells, or PBMCs came the material, which was cDNA or gDNA.

The CDR3 has 16 residues. Germline CDR1 reads SGHVS; CDR2 reads FNYEAQ. With 1 base removed from V and 5 bases from J, the gap between germline ends came to 14 bases. This clone was detected ten times or more. In the study's own analysis: Nucleated cell counts were estimated from reference gene primer amplification. The assay was immunoSEQ multiplex PCR, and TCRdb's table has in-frame clones only and misses some. V and J calls and clone size are as listed in that table; D and trimming were resolved from the DNA. The sample shows roughly 200,000 clones, roughly 89% of them seen only once. Sequenced sample: peripheral blood. V and J are TRBV7-6 and TRBJ1-4; D is unclear. The TCR sequence derives from a man aged 55 to 70 who had recovered from COVID-19. The chain's CDR3 is CASSLGGRRSNEKLFF. As DNA, the CDR3 is TGTGCCAGCAGCTTAGGAGGCAGAAGGTCAAATGAAAAACTGTTTTTT.